A selection of T cell receptor beta chains follows, all from one sample in a study of T cells after posttransplantation cyclophosphamide. Data came from immunoSEQ multiplex PCR; TCRdb stores just in-frame clones and leaves some out. Seen here are 7,500 to 10,000 clones, around 80% observed once, and the top ten hold 15%. This material consisted of PBMCs, taken 1,900 to 2,000 days after a stem cell transplant with posttransplant cyclophosphamide. These receptors were taken from a female patient aged 40 to 50 who received an allogeneic stem cell transplant from a related donor, was CMV-positive, and had no GVHD. Some T cells here may be from the graft donor. Both conserved end residues are part of each CDR3. A D gene is named only where the DNA matches it firmly. Some rows have no size entry. The others give once, few or many, or a class for an expanded clone.

NA	TRBV7-3	NA	TRBJ2-5	CASSSARGFGETQYF	TGTGCCAGCAGCTCAGCACGGGGATTCGGGGAGACCCAGTACTTC
NA	TRBV15	NA	TRBJ1-1	CATSHRKVNTEAFF	TGTGCCACCTCACACAGGAAGGTTAACACTGAAGCTTTCTTT
NA	TRBV5-1	TRBD2	TRBJ2-4	CASSLAGLAKNIQYF	TGCGCCAGCAGTTTAGCGGGGCTAGCCAAAAACATTCAGTACTTC
NA	TRBV7-2	NA	TRBJ2-3	CASSLDTGVDTQYF	TGTGCCAGCAGCTTAGATACGGGGGTAGATACGCAGTATTTT
NA	TRBV27	NA	TRBJ2-3	CASSEDTTGTDTQYF	TGTGCCAGCAGTGAGGACACAACCGGCACAGATACGCAGTATTTT
NA	TRBV29-1	TRBD1	TRBJ2-3	CSVGTGRDTQYF	TGCAGCGTTGGGACAGGGAGAGATACGCAGTATTTT
NA	TRBV11-1	NA	TRBJ2-1	CASSLEERSYNEQFF	TGTGCCAGCAGCTTGGAGGAACGCTCCTACAATGAGCAGTTCTTC
NA	TRBV5-1	TRBD1	TRBJ2-1	CASSYYRGNEQFF	TGCGCCAGCAGCTACTACAGGGGAAATGAGCAGTTCTTC
NA	TRBV6-4	NA	TRBJ2-1	CASSVDTFSYNEQFF	TGTGCCAGCAGTGTCGACACTTTCTCCTACAATGAGCAGTTCTTC
NA	TRBV6-5	NA	TRBJ2-5	CASSQGFPQETQYF	TGTGCCAGCAGTCAGGGATTTCCCCAAGAGACCCAGTACTTC
NA	TRBV9	NA	TRBJ1-5	CASSRGFSPNQPQHF	TGTGCCAGCAGCAGAGGGTTCAGCCCCAATCAGCCCCAGCATTTT
NA	TRBV7-9	NA	TRBJ1-1	CASSLGQENTEAFF	TGTGCCAGCAGCTTAGGGCAGGAGAACACTGAAGCTTTCTTT
NA	TRBV5-6	NA	TRBJ1-1	CASSPDSARQRAFF	TGTGCCAGCAGCCCGGACAGCGCTCGCCAACGGGCTTTCTTT
NA	TRBV5-1	TRBD2	TRBJ2-3	CVSRTSGVTDTQYF	TGCGTCAGCCGGACTAGCGGGGTCACAGATACGCAGTATTTT
NA	TRBV21-1	NA	TRBJ2-7	CASSRDRDSFYEQYF	TGTGCCAGCAGCAGAGACAGGGACTCCTTTTACGAGCAGTACTTC
NA	TRBV15	TRBD2	TRBJ2-7	CATSPGREGYEQYF	TGTGCCACCAGCCCGGGGAGGGAGGGGTACGAGCAGTACTTC
once	TRBV5-1	NA	TRBJ2-5	CASTTRGAGQETQYF	TGCGCCAGCACTACCCGGGGGGCTGGCCAAGAGACCCAGTACTTC
NA	TRBV2	TRBD1	TRBJ1-2	CASRRTTQGAAGYTF	TGTGCCAGCCGGAGGACCACACAGGGGGCGGCTGGCTACACCTTC
NA	TRBV2	TRBD1	TRBJ2-2	CASRNTGAKNTGELFF	TGTGCCAGCAGAAACACAGGGGCCAAGAACACCGGGGAGCTGTTTTTT
NA	TRBV7-8	NA	TRBJ2-2	CASSLAALKQVPGELFF	TGTGCCAGCAGCTTAGCGGCTCTAAAACAGGTCCCCGGGGAGCTGTTTTTT
NA	TRBV19	NA	TRBJ2-7	CASSLRDASDEQYF	TGTGCCAGTAGTCTCCGGGATGCGTCGGACGAGCAGTACTTC
NA	TRBV6-1	NA	TRBJ2-7	CASSEALNRGYEQYF	TGTGCCAGCAGTGAGGCGCTCAATAGGGGCTACGAGCAGTACTTC
NA	TRBV6-5	TRBD1	TRBJ2-7	CASSYSKGTGQYF	TGTGCCAGCAGTTACTCGAAGGGGACAGGCCAGTACTTC
few	TRBV2	TRBD1	TRBJ1-6	CASGDSWNSPLHF	TGTGCCAGCGGGGACAGCTGGAATTCACCCCTCCACTTT
once	TRBV20-1	NA	TRBJ1-1	CSDGHAEAFF	TGCAGTGACGGTCACGCTGAAGCTTTCTTT
once	TRBV6-1	NA	TRBJ2-5	CASSEVGTQYF	TGTGCCAGCAGTGAGGTCGGGACCCAGTACTTC
NA	TRBV6-6	TRBD1	TRBJ2-2	CASSYQTGRTGELFF	TGTGCCAGCAGTTACCAGACAGGGCGGACCGGGGAGCTGTTTTTT
few	TRBV15	TRBD2	TRBJ2-1	CATSRDQAGYNEQFF	TGTGCCACCAGCAGAGATCAAGCGGGATACAATGAGCAGTTCTTC
large	TRBV4-1	NA	TRBJ2-5	CASSKDSQETQYF	TGCGCCAGCAGCAAGGACAGTCAAGAGACCCAGTACTTC
few	TRBV29-1	TRBD1	TRBJ2-7	CSATTGVRADEQYF	TGCAGCGCAACGACAGGGGTTAGGGCTGACGAGCAGTACTTC
NA	TRBV18	NA	TRBJ1-2	CASSGTGTSFGYTF	TGTGCCAGCTCAGGGACCGGGACTTCCTTTGGCTACACCTTC
NA	TRBV7-9	NA	TRBJ2-2	CASRGTQNTGELFF	TGTGCCAGCAGGGGGACACAGAACACCGGGGAGCTGTTTTTT
NA	TRBV5-1	NA	TRBJ2-2	CASSLIQGSGELFF	TGCGCCAGCAGCTTGATACAGGGAAGCGGGGAGCTGTTTTTT
NA	TRBV6-5	NA	TRBJ1-1	CASSYGHPNTEAFF	TGTGCCAGCAGTTACGGACACCCGAACACTGAAGCTTTCTTT
NA	TRBV5-1	NA	TRBJ1-6	CASSQQAERSPLHF	TGCGCCAGCAGCCAACAAGCGGAAAGGTCACCCCTCCACTTT
NA	TRBV7-6	NA	TRBJ1-1	CASSLVQGNTEAFF	TGTGCCAGCAGCTTAGTTCAGGGGAACACTGAAGCTTTCTTT